Listed below are T cell receptor beta chains from one sample, sequenced in a study of blood T cell repertoires in COVID-19. Clones were read by immunoSEQ multiplex PCR, and TCRdb kept only the in-frame ones, dropping some. This sample has around 160,000 clones; less than 90% occur once, and the top ten carry around 40%. The sample was peripheral blood. Every receptor here comes from a human donor in a cohort sampled during active COVID-19. Each CDR3 is given with its conserved first and last residue. D genes are given only for firm matches. Where a row states a size, it is once, few, many or the class of an expanded clone; other rows omit it.

abundance	d_gene	j_gene	v_gene	CDR3aa	CDR3nt
once	.	TRBJ1-1	TRBV4-3	CASSQGAGAENTEAFF	TGCGCCAGCAGCCAAGGAGCGGGGGCTGAGAACACTGAAGCTTTCTTT
.	TRBD1	TRBJ1-5	TRBV30	CAWSVSGQGLPQHF	TGTGCCTGGAGTGTATCGGGACAGGGCCTTCCCCAGCATTTT
.	.	TRBJ2-7	TRBV28	CASSFGAVYEQYF	TGTGCCAGCAGTTTCGGCGCGGTCTACGAGCAGTACTTC
.	.	TRBJ2-5	TRBV5-1	CASSSQETQYF	TGCGCCAGCAGCTCACAAGAGACCCAGTACTTC
.	TRBD2	TRBJ2-1	TRBV13	CASSSRLAGGPRNEQFF	TGTGCCAGCAGCTCCCGACTAGCGGGGGGGCCGAGGAATGAGCAGTTCTTC
.	.	TRBJ1-1	TRBV9	CASSVEQRSGAEAFF	TGTGCCAGCAGCGTAGAGCAAAGGTCGGGGGCTGAAGCTTTCTTT
many	.	TRBJ2-1	TRBV5-6	CASSQKGGGSNEQFF	TGTGCCAGCAGCCAGAAGGGTGGCGGGTCCAATGAGCAGTTCTTC
.	.	TRBJ2-7	TRBV7-2	CASSFNRVLGEQYF	TGTGCCAGCAGCTTTAACAGGGTACTAGGCGAGCAGTACTTC
.	TRBD2	TRBJ2-3	TRBV7-2	CASSSTAGGQDTQYF	TGTGCCAGCAGCTCAACAGCGGGGGGGCAAGATACGCAGTATTTT
.	TRBD2	TRBJ2-1	TRBV11-2	CASSPDLLKTGGPNEQFF	TGTGCCAGCAGCCCCGATCTCCTTAAAACGGGGGGGCCCAATGAGCAGTTCTTC
.	TRBD2	TRBJ2-1	TRBV4-1	CASSPKGGRGGYNEQFF	TGCGCCAGCAGCCCGAAAGGAGGGCGGGGGGGGTACAATGAGCAGTTCTTC
once	.	TRBJ2-7	TRBV5-8	CASSFIFEGEFGEQYF	TGTGCCAGCAGCTTTATATTCGAGGGGGAATTTGGCGAGCAGTACTTC
.	.	TRBJ2-7	TRBV6-2/TRBV6-3	CASSYPATGRVQYF	TGTGCCAGCAGTTACCCCGCTACAGGGAGGGTGCAGTACTTC
.	TRBD1	TRBJ1-2	TRBV18	CASSPDQGQGTGYTF	TGTGCCAGCTCACCGGACCAGGGACAGGGAACCGGCTACACCTTC
once	TRBD1	TRBJ2-1	TRBV18	CASSPSRRTGNIHEQFF	TGTGCCAGCTCACCATCCCGGAGGACAGGGAATATCCATGAGCAGTTCTTC
.	TRBD1	TRBJ1-1	TRBV28	CASSAPATGEGTEAFF	TGTGCCAGCAGTGCCCCCGCGACAGGGGAGGGTACTGAAGCTTTCTTT
.	.	TRBJ1-1	TRBV5-1	CASSVEPGDTEAFF	TGCGCCAGCAGCGTGGAACCCGGGGACACTGAAGCTTTCTTT
.	TRBD1	TRBJ1-6	TRBV5-1	CASSLGTGSNSPLHF	TGCGCCAGCAGCTTGGGGACAGGGTCCAATTCACCCCTCCACTTT
.	TRBD2	TRBJ2-3	TRBV5-1	CASTRTSGGPALPDTQYF	TGCGCCAGCACCCGGACTAGCGGGGGCCCCGCCCTCCCAGATACGCAGTATTTT
.	.	TRBJ2-5	TRBV15	CATSRDRREETQYF	TGTGCCACCAGCAGAGATCGGAGGGAGGAGACCCAGTACTTC
.	TRBD1	TRBJ1-2	TRBV7-2	CASSGQAGGGYTF	TGTGCCAGCAGTGGACAGGCAGGGGGTGGCTACACCTTC
.	TRBD1	TRBJ1-5	TRBV7-2	CASSLVQGSNQPQHF	TGTGCCAGCAGCTTAGTACAGGGGAGCAATCAGCCCCAGCATTTT
.	.	TRBJ1-5	TRBV10-3	CAISDLAANQPQHF	TGTGCCATCAGTGATCTGGCGGCCAATCAGCCCCAGCATTTT
.	.	TRBJ1-1	TRBV5-5	CASMEVSNTEAFF	TGTGCCAGCATGGAGGTCTCGAACACTGAAGCTTTCTTT
.	TRBD1	TRBJ2-7	TRBV11-3	CASSFRDRPHEQYF	TGTGCCAGCAGCTTCCGGGACAGGCCCCACGAGCAGTACTTC
.	.	TRBJ1-1	TRBV28	CATEVATEAFF	TGTGCTACGGAAGTAGCCACTGAAGCTTTCTTT
.	.	TRBJ1-2	TRBV27	CASSLRGGANYGYTF	TGTGCCAGCAGTTTAAGGGGGGGCGCTAACTATGGCTACACCTTC
.	TRBD1	TRBJ1-6	TRBV18	CASSPSDRARHDSRGNSPLHF	TGTGCCAGCTCACCTTCGGACAGGGCTAGGCATGATTCCCGGGGTAATTCACCCCTCCACTTT